The 22 T cell receptor beta chains reported below all come from one sample, sequenced in a study of CD8 T cells in Susac syndrome (dated by TCRdb to between 2018 and 2021). The library relied on the immunoSEQ multiplex PCR assay. RNA was extracted using the RNeasy kit, and about 0.5 to 1 microgram was reverse transcribed with random hexamers. TCRdb's own reprocessing of the public reads used fastp at Q25 and MiXCR and kept productive beta chains. All rows with the same CDR3 protein become a single entry with the most common DNA and genes. The sample includes about 150,000 distinct CDR3 sequences, with approximately 96% observed a single time. In total, the top ten clones hold 0.15% to 0.2% of the sample. Sequenced input: CD4+ T cells from PBMCs. All receptors come from a human donor with Susac syndrome.

The chain joins TRBV5-1 to TRBJ2-7; weak D call: TRBD2 (6 bases). Germline loops: CDR1 SGHRS, CDR2 YFSETQ. Trimming stripped 0 bases from V and 2 bases from J, with 12 bases between. The CDR3 runs 15 residues. This CDR3 reads CASSLERRGPYEQYF. CDR3 DNA: TGCGCCAGCAGCTTGGAACGGCGGGGCCCCTACGAGCAGTACTTC.

This chain joins TRBV7-8 and TRBJ1-1, with D maybe TRBD1 (6 bases). The CDR3 runs to 15 residues. The V gene's germline CDR1 is SGHVS and CDR2 FQNEAQ. Trimming took 0 bases from V and 3 from J, leaving 11 bases between them. The DNA of the CDR3 is TGTGCCAGCAGCTTAGCGGGGGGCAGGGACACTGAAGCTTTCTTT. Translated: CASSLAGGRDTEAFF.

This sequence joins TRBV2 and TRBJ2-5; possibly TRBD1 for D (5 bases). Looked up from germline, CDR1 is SNHLY and CDR2 is FYNNEI. The CDR3 has 15 amino acids. With 1 base removed from V and 4 bases from J, the gap between germline ends came to 13 bases. This CDR3 reads CASSEVQGQGETQYF. CDR3 sequence (DNA): TGTGCCAGCAGTGAAGTGCAGGGTCAGGGAGAGACCCAGTACTTC.

V is TRBV20-1 and J is TRBJ2-3; D gene unclear. The CDR3 consists of 13 residues. Germline loops: CDR1 DFQATT, CDR2 SNEGSKA (reference sequence). V was cut by 3 bases and J by 0 bases, with 7 bases left in between. CDR3 sequence (DNA): TGCAGTGCTAGGTCCTCTAGCACAGATACGCAGTATTTT. Residues: CSARSSSTDTQYF.

This chain links TRBV20-1 with TRBJ2-1; 8 nucleotides match TRBD1. The CDR3 totals 15 residues. Germline values: CDR1 DFQATT, CDR2 SNEGSKA (reference sequence). V lost 8 bases to trimming and J lost 0 bases; unmatched junction nucleotides: 9. CDR3 amino acids: CSSRQGSSSYNEQFF. In nucleotides, the CDR3 is TGCAGTTCCCGACAGGGGTCCAGCTCCTACAATGAGCAGTTCTTC.

The CDR3 region is CASSFSSANEQFF. Written as DNA, the CDR3 is TGTGCCAGCAGCTTTTCCTCGGCGAATGAGCAGTTCTTC. V gene TRBV7-2 combines with J gene TRBJ2-1; D gene unclear. This CDR3 is 13 amino acids long. V shed 3 bases and J shed 7 bases, with 10 bases lying between them. The germline CDR1 and CDR2 sequences are SGHTA and FQGNSA.

The V call is TRBV12-3 or TRBV12-4, the J call TRBJ2-1; D is undetermined. The CDR3 covers 13 residues. V was pared by 3 bases and J by 5 bases, with 8 bases between. The CDR3 bases are TGTGCCAGCAGTTTGATGGGTCACAATGAGCAGTTCTTC. This sequence encodes CASSLMGHNEQFF.

The CDR3: CSVEGVGVSNEQFF. CDR3 DNA sequence: TGCAGCGTTGAAGGGGTGGGGGTTAGTAATGAGCAGTTCTTC. The V call is TRBV29-1, the J call TRBJ2-1; D tentatively reads TRBD1 or TRBD2 (5 bases each). Per germline, CDR1 SQVTM and CDR2 ANQGSEA. The germline V and J ends were trimmed by 1 base and 7 bases, with 14 bases remaining between them. CDR3 length equals 14 residues.

This clonotype was detected once. V and J are TRBV3-1 and TRBJ2-2; the match to TRBD1 covers 12 bases. Germline CDR1 reads LGHDT; CDR2 reads YNNKEL (reference sequence). This CDR3 region has 17 residues. With 4 bases clipped from V and 3 bases from J, the junction kept 6 bases outside the gene matches. The CDR3 DNA reads as TGTGCCAGCAGCCGTCCCGGGACAGGGGGCTACACCGGGGAGCTGTTTTTT. This sequence encodes CASSRPGTGGYTGELFF.

The chain recombines TRBV29-1 with TRBJ2-1, with D possibly matching TRBD2 (6 bases). V lost 5 bases, J lost 4 bases, and 18 bases lay in between. The CDR3 runs 15 residues. The germline gives CDR1 SQVTM, CDR2 ANQGSEA. CDR3 sequence (DNA): TGCAGCGTTTCCGGGACTTTCCCGGAGTACAATGAGCAGTTCTTC. Its protein is CSVSGTFPEYNEQFF.

V gene TRBV11-2 combines with J gene TRBJ1-2, with no clear D. Looked up from germline, CDR1 is SGHAT and CDR2 is FQNNGV. CDR3 size: 13 residues. V lost 3 bases to trimming and J lost 6 bases, with 11 bases between them. The CDR3 here is CASSFRHGDGYTF. CDR3 DNA: TGTGCCAGCAGCTTTAGGCACGGGGATGGCTACACCTTC.

This chain uses TRBV5-4 with TRBJ1-6, with D possibly being TRBD1 (6 bases). Per the germline V gene, CDR1 is SGHNT and CDR2 is YYREEE (reference sequence). V shed 0 bases and J shed 19 bases, with 14 bases lying between them. The CDR3 runs 12 residues. CDR3 nucleotide sequence: TGTGCCAGCAGCTTGGATGCCCAGGGGCTGCACTTT. Encoded protein: CASSLDAQGLHF. The full variable domain, in which reference TRBV5-4 and TRBJ1-6 provide the parts outside the CDR3, is ETGVTQSPTHLIKTRGQQVTLRCSSQSGHNTVSWYQQALGQGPQFIFQYYREEENGRGNFPPRFSGLQFPNYSSELNVNALELDDSALYLCASSLDAQGLHFGNGTRLTVT.

The CDR3 here is CASSSAGGSDEQFF. The CDR3 DNA reads TGTGCCAGCAGCTCCGCGGGGGGGTCTGATGAGCAGTTCTTC. This sequence joins TRBV13 and TRBJ2-1; 9 bases fit TRBD2. Per the germline V gene, CDR1 is PRHDT and CDR2 is FYEKMQ (reference sequence). Trimming took 4 bases from V and 8 from J; bases not matched to a gene: 6. This CDR3 spans 14 amino acids.

This clonotype came up a few times. The chain recombines TRBV6-2 or TRBV6-3 with TRBJ2-7, with D uncertain. CDR3 size: 12 residues. The V gene lost 5 bases and the J gene lost 7 bases, with 12 bases spanning the gap. CDR1 and CDR2 (germline): MNHEY, SVGEGT. The CDR3 nucleotides read TGTGCCAGCAGTGAGTCCGTGTATGAGCAGTACTTC. Encoded protein: CASSESVYEQYF.

The chain combines TRBV20-1 with TRBJ2-5, with TRBD1 as a possible D gene (6 bases). This CDR3 is 14 amino acids long. Germline CDR1 DFQATT, CDR2 SNEGSKA (reference sequence). V was clipped by 0 bases and J by 3 bases, with 11 bases between them. The CDR3 DNA sequence: TGCAGTGCTAGAGATCCAAGGGGGAAAGAGACCCAGTACTTC. Residues: CSARDPRGKETQYF.

V and J are TRBV5-6 and TRBJ2-1; D unresolved. This CDR3 is 15 amino acids long. V gave up 2 bases and J gave up 5 bases, with 14 bases separating them. The germline V gene has CDR1 SGHDT and CDR2 YYEEEE. CDR3 bases: TGTGCCAGCAGCTTTTCTTTGGAGCAGCACAATGAGCAGTTCTTC. It translates to CASSFSLEQHNEQFF.

CDR3 region: CASSSDSWGGSSYEQYF. CDR3 DNA: TGTGCCAGCAGTTCAGACAGCTGGGGCGGGAGCTCCTACGAGCAGTACTTC. The chain links TRBV12-3 or TRBV12-4 to TRBJ2-7; TRBD2 agrees at 7 bases. The CDR3 consists of 17 residues. The ends lost 4 bases at V and 0 bases at J; junction bases unmatched: 12.

The chain employs TRBV20-1 and TRBJ2-2; D unclear. The V end was cut by 4 bases, the J end by 1 base, with 10 bases between. The CDR3 is made up of 14 amino acids. Looked up from germline, CDR1 is DFQATT and CDR2 is SNEGSKA (reference sequence). The CDR3 sequence is CSATNRQNTGELFF. CDR3 nucleotides: TGCAGTGCTACTAACCGACAGAACACCGGGGAGCTGTTTTTT.

This clonotype was counted once. The chain combines TRBV6-6 with TRBJ1-2, with 7 bases that match TRBD1. The CDR3 is 15 amino acids. V gave up 0 bases and J gave up 1 base; unmatched junction bases: 2. Germline lookup yields CDR1 MNHNY and CDR2 SVGAGI (reference sequence). The CDR3 loop reads CASSYSRDSNYGYTF. The CDR3 DNA follows: TGTGCCAGCAGTTACTCGCGGGACAGTAACTATGGCTACACCTTC.

This chain uses TRBV29-1 with TRBJ2-3; 10 nucleotides agree with TRBD2. J was trimmed by 5 bases and V by 4 bases; bases with no gene match: 6. The germline V gene has CDR1 SQVTM and CDR2 ANQGSEA. The CDR3 is made up of 14 amino acids. The CDR3 DNA sequence: TGCAGCGTTGGGCGTCTAGCGGGGGAAGATACGCAGTATTTT. Its translation: CSVGRLAGEDTQYF.

CDR3 in amino acids: CSGTPLGQETQYF. The CDR3 region has the DNA TGCAGTGGTACCCCCCTAGGGCAAGAGACCCAGTACTTC. The V call is TRBV20-1, the J call TRBJ2-5; D uncertain. Between the trimmed V and J ends, which lost 7 bases and 2 bases, there was a span of 14 bases. The CDR3 extends over 13 amino acids. Per germline, CDR1 DFQATT and CDR2 SNEGSKA (reference sequence).

The chain links TRBV20-1 to TRBJ1-6; 8 nucleotides agree with TRBD1. The CDR3 runs 12 residues. With 5 bases clipped from V and 9 bases from J, the junction kept 3 bases outside the gene matches. Germline-derived CDR1 and CDR2 are DFQATT and SNEGSKA (reference sequence). The CDR3 loop is CSAQDRVSPLHF. The CDR3 DNA reads TGCAGTGCTCAGGACAGGGTTTCACCCCTCCACTTT.